This TCR beta chain was obtained from a study of HIV-infected patients and healthy controls. At least ten counts were recorded for this clonotype. Reverse transcription used roughly 480 ng RNA and constant-region primers for alpha and beta. Alpha and beta chain libraries were made separately by chain-specific third strand synthesis with multiplexing indices. TCRdb processed the 5' RACE reads anew with MiXCR; each CDR3 protein has one entry. The sample has approximately 9,300 distinct CDR3 sequences, approximately 5.9% seen once. Roughly three months, about 14 weeks, into antiretroviral therapy, follow-up blood was collected. Whole blood was used without fractionation, so all unsorted peripheral T cells were included. Germline values: CDR1 SNHLY, CDR2 FYNNEI. After removal of 8 bases from V and 3 bases from J, the junction contained 4 bases not matched to a gene. The CDR3 covers 13 residues.

The clonotype comes from an adult with HIV infection. The donor label of this sample is uncertain. The source was blood, collected during antiretroviral therapy. V usage is TRBV2 and J usage is TRBJ2-7; TRBD2 aligns across 10 bases. Written as DNA, the CDR3 is TGTGCCAGCGCCGGGACTAGCGACTACGAGCAGTACTTC. Protein: CASAGTSDYEQYF.